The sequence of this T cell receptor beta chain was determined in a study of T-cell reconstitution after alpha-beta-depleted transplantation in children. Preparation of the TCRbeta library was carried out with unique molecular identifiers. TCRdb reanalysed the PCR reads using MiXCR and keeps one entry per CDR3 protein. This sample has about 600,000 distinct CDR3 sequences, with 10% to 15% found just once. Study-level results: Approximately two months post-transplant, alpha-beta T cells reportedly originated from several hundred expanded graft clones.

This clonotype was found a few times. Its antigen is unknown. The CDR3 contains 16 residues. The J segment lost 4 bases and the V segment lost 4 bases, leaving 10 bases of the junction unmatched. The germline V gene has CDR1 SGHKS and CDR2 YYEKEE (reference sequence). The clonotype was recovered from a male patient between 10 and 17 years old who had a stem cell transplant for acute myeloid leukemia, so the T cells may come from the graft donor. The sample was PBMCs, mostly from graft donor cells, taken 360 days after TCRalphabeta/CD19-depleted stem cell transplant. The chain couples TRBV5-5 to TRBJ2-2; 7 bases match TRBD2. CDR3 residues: CASSLTAGRVTGELFF. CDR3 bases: TGTGCCAGCAGCCTAACGGCGGGGAGGGTCACCGGGGAGCTGTTTTTT. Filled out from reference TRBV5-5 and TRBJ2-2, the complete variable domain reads DAGVTQSPTHLIKTRGQQVTLRCSPISGHKSVSWYQQVLGQGPQFIFQYYEKEERGRGNFPDRFSARQFPNYSSELNVNALLLGDSALYLCASSLTAGRVTGELFFGEGSRLTVL.